This T cell receptor (beta chain) was observed in a study of T cells after yellow fever vaccination (dated by TCRdb to about 2019). Describing the broader study: The SMART-Seq v4 Ultra Low Input RNA kit was used to prepare libraries from fractions with low cell numbers. Blood samples were taken at several timepoints before and after primary and secondary immunization, and bulk PBMC replicates and cell subsets were isolated. To follow T-cell clones before and after primary and booster YFV17D yellow fever vaccination, bulk TCR alpha and beta repertoires were sequenced over time. The cohort comprised two healthy male donors, one aged 18 to 30 and one aged 30 to 40 years.

TCR cDNA was synthesized by 5'RACE template switching, which introduced a universal primer site and unique molecular identifiers. Priming for cDNA synthesis came from both the TCR alpha and TCR beta constant segments. Library amplification involved two PCR steps, and the second step added sample barcodes and sequencing adapters. Sequencing of libraries was done on Illumina HiSeq 2500 (2x100 bp) or NovaSeq (2x150 bp). The study's own analysis went as follows. MIGEC was used to demultiplex reads and collapse the reads into UMI consensus sequences, and MiXCR was used for V(D)J alignment. Using edgeR on replicate PBMC samples, clonotypes were called vaccine-responding if FDR was below 0.01 and the log2 fold change was above 5 up to day 15. Each bulk clonotype received a CD4 or CD8 identity based on whether the sequenced CD4 or CD8 repertoire contained that clonotype at higher abundance. TCRdb cleaned the public reads at Q25 with fastp, built clones with MiXCR and kept in-frame beta chains. Each CDR3 protein appears once, grouped with its most common genes and DNA. TCRdb, not the original authors, processed these V and J calls. In this sample the table shows around 340,000 distinct CDR3 sequences, about 9.5% of which occur a single time. Of the sample, about a sixth is held by the ten largest clones.

Here is what the overall study found, with its caveats: Most clones expanded after primary vaccination (approximately 97% of CD4 and around 89% of CD8) were re-detected after the booster, suggesting that broad memory maintenance occurred. Because abundant contaminating clonotypes from the bulk population could be contained in FACS-sorted repertoires, computational filtering was required. A small share of clonotypes occurred in both CD4 and CD8 compartments, likely arising from convergent recombination. Compared with the primary T-cell response, the secondary T-cell response was faster but weaker, reaching its peak on day 5 rather than on day 15. Only a couple of donors were included in the study, so the extent to which the findings can be generalized is limited.

This specimen's treatment or condition label, interpreted: live attenuated yellow fever vaccine strain. At every blood-draw timepoint, two biological replicates of bulk PBMCs were collected. A standard Ficoll-Paque protocol was used to isolate PBMCs from peripheral blood. RNA was extracted with TriZol from bulk PBMCs, CD4 and CD8 fractions, and dextramer-positive and dextramer-negative fractions. About this clonotype: This receptor's antigen is unknown. Per-base qualities were not stored, and no clone one base away is much larger.

A distance of 13 bases separates the germline ends of V and J, which lose 7 bases and 12 bases respectively. The CDR3 measures 11 amino acids from cysteine to phenylalanine. The sequence is cut down to CDR3 DNA, 33 bases in frame from base 1. Via the germline V gene, CDR1 is MNHEY and CDR2 SVGEGT. The sequence is built from TRBV6-2 or TRBV6-3 and TRBJ2-1; no D segment can be confidently identified. Sequenced here: PBMCs, sampled on the day of the first yellow fever vaccination. The receptor comes from a man between 18 and 35 years old who received the YFV17D yellow fever vaccine. The CDR3 reads CASTNGAGQFF. At the DNA level, the sequence is TGTGCCAGCACCAATGGAGCTGGGCAGTTCTTC.